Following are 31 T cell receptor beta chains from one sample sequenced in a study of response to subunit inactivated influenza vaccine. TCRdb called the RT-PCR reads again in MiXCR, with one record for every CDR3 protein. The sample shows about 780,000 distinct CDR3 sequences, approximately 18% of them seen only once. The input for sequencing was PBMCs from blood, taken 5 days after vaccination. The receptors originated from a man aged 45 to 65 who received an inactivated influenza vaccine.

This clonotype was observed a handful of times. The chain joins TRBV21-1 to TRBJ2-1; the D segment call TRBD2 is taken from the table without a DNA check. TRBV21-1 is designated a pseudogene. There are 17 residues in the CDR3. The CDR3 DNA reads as TGTGCCAGCAGCAAACAGCTTAGCCTAGCGGGAGTAAATGAGCAGTTCTTC. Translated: CASSKQLSLAGVNEQFF.

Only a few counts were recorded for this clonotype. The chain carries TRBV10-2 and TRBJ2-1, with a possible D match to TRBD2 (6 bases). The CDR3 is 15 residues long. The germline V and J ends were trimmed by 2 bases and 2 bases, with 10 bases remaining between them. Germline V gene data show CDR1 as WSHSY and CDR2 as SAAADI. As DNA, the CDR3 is TGCGCCAGCAGTGAGCCGGGACTTACCTACAATGAGCAGTTCTTC. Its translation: CASSEPGLTYNEQFF.

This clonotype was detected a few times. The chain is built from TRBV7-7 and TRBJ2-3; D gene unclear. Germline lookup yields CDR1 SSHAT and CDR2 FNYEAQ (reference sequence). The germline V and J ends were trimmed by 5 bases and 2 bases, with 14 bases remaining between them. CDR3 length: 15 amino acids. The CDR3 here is CASSTSPVPTDTQYF. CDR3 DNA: TGTGCCAGCAGCACCAGCCCAGTACCCACAGATACGCAGTATTTT.

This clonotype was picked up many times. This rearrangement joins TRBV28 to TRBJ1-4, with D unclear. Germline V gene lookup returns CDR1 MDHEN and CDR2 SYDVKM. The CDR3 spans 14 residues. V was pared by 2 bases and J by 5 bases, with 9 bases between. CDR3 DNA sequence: TGTGCCAGCAGTTTAGGAGGGCTCAATGAAAAACTGTTTTTT. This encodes CASSLGGLNEKLFF.

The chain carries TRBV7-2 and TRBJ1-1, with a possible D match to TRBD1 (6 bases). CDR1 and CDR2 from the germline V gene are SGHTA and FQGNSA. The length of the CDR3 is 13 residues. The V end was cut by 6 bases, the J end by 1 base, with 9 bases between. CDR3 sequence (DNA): TGTGCCAGCAGACTACAGGGGAACACTGAAGCTTTCTTT. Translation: CASRLQGNTEAFF.

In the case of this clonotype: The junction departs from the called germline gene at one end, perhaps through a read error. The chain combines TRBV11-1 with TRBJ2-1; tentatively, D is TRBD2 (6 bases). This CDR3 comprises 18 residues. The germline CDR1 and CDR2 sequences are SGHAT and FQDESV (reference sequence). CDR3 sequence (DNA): TGTGCCAGCAGCCTAGCTTTTGGAACCCAGGAGGGACCGAATGAGCAGTTCTTC. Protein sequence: CASSLAFGTQEGPNEQFF.

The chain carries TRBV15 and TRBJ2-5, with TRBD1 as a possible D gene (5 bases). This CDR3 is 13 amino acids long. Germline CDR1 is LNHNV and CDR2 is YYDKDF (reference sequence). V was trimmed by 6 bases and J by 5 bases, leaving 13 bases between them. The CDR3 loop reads CATSTHRWETQYF. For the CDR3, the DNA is TGTGCCACCAGTACCCACAGGTGGGAGACCCAGTACTTC.

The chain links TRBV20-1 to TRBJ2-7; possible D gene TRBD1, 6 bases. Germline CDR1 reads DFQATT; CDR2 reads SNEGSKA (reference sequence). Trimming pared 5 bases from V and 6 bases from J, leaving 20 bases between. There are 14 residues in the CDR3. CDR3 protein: CSARTRGGYTEQYF. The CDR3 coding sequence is TGCAGTGCTCGGACCAGGGGCGGATACACCGAGCAGTACTTC.

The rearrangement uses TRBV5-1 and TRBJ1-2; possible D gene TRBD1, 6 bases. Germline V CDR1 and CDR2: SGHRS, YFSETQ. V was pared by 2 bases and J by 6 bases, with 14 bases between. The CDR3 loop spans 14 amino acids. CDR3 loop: CASSLSGGADGYTF. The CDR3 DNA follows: TGCGCCAGCAGCTTATCGGGGGGCGCGGATGGCTACACCTTC.

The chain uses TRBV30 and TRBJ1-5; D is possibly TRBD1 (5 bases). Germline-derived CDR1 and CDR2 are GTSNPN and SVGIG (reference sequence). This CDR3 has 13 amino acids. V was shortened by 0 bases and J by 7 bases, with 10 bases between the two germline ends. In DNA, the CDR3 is TGTGCCTGGAGTGTGGGACCCGAACAGCCCCAGCATTTT. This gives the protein CAWSVGPEQPQHF.

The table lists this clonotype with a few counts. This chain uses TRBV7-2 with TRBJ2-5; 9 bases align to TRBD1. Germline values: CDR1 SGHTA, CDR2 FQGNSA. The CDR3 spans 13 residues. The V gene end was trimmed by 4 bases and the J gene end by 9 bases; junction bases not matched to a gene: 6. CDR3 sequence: CASSSRDREAQYF. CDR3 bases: TGTGCCAGCAGCTCCCGGGACAGGGAGGCCCAGTACTTC.

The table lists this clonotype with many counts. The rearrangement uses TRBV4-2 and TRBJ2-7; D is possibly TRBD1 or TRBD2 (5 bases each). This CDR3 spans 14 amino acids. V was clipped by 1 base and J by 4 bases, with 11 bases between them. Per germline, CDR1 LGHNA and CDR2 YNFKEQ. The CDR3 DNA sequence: TGTGCCAGCAGCCAAGGGGGGAAAGGGTACGAGCAGTACTTC. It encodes CASSQGGKGYEQYF.

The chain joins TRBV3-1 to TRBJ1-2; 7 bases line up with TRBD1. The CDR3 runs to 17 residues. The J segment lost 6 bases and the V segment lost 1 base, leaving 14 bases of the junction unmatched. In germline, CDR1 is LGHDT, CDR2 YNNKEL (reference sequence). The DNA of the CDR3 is TGTGCCAGCAGCCAAGGCCCGACAGGGTTCTTGTTTCATGGCTACACCTTC. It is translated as CASSQGPTGFLFHGYTF. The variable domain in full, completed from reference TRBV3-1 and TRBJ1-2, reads DTAVSQTPKYLVTQMGNDKSIKCEQNLGHDTMYWYKQDSKKFLKIMFSYNNKELIINETVPNRFSPKSPDKAHLNLHINSLELGDSAVYFCASSQGPTGFLFHGYTFGSGTRLTVV.

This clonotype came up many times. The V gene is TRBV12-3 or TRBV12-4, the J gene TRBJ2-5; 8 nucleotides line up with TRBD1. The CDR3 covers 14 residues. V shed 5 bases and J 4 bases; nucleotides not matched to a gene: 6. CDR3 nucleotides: TGTGCCAGCAGTGGACAGGGAGGACGAGAGACCCAGTACTTC. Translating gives CASSGQGGRETQYF.

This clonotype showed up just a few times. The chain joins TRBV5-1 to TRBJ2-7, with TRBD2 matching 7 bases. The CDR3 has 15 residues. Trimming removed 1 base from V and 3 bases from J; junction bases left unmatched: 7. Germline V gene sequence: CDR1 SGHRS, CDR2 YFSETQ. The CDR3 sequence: CASSLISASGYEQYF. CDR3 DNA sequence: TGCGCCAGCAGCTTGATCTCGGCTAGCGGCTACGAGCAGTACTTC.

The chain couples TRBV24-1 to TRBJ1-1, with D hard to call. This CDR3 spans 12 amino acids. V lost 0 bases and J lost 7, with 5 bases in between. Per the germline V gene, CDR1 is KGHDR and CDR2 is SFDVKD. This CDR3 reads CATSDLLGEAFF. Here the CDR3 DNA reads TGTGCCACCAGTGATTTGTTGGGTGAAGCTTTCTTT.

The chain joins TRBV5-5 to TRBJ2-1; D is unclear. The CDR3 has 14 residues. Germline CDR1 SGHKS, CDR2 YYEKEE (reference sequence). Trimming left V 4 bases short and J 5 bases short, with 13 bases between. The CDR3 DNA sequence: TGTGCCAGCAGCCGTTTATACAGAGACAATGAGCAGTTCTTC. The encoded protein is CASSRLYRDNEQFF.

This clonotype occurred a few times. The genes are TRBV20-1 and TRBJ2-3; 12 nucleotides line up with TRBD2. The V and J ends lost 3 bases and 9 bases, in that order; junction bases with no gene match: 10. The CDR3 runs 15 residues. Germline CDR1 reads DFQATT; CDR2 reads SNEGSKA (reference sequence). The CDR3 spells CSARFLAGGSETQYF. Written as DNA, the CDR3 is TGCAGTGCTAGGTTCCTAGCGGGAGGGAGTGAGACGCAGTATTTT.

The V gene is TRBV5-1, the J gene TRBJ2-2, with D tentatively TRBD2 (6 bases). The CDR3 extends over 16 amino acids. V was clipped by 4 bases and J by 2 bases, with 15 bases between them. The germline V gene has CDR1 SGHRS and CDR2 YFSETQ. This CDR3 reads CASSPSTGTNTGELFF. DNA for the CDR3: TGCGCCAGCAGCCCTTCTACCGGGACTAACACCGGGGAGCTGTTTTTT.

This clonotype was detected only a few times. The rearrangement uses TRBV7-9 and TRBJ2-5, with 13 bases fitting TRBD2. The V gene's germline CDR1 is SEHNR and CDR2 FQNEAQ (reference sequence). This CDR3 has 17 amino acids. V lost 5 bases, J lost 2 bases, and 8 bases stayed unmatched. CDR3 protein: CASSALTSGRGQETQYF. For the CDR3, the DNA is TGTGCCAGCAGCGCTTTAACTAGCGGGAGGGGACAAGAGACCCAGTACTTC. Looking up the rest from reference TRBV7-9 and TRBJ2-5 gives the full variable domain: DTGVSQNPRHKITKRGQNVTFRCDPISEHNRLYWYRQTLGQGPEFLTYFQNEAQLEKSRLLSDRFSAERPKGSFSTLEIQRTEQGDSAMYLCASSALTSGRGQETQYFGPGTRLLVL.

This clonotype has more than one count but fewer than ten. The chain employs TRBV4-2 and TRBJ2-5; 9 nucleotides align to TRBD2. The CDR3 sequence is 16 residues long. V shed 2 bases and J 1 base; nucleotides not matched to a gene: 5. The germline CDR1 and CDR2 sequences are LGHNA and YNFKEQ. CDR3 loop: CASSQPRLAAQETQYF. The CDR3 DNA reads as TGTGCCAGCAGCCAACCTAGACTAGCGGCCCAAGAGACCCAGTACTTC.

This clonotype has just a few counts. CDR3 DNA: TGTGCCAGCAGCATTATAGACAGGCCACTCGGCACCTTC. Protein product: CASSIIDRPLGTF. The chain employs TRBV28 and TRBJ1-2, with D possibly matching TRBD1 (6 bases). This CDR3 spans 13 amino acids. V was shortened by 6 bases and J by 13 bases, with 21 bases between the two germline ends. Germline V gene sequence: CDR1 MDHEN, CDR2 SYDVKM.

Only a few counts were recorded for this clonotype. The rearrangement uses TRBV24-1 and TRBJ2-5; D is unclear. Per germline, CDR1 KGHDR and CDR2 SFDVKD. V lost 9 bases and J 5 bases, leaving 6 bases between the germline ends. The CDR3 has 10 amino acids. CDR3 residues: CATASETQYF. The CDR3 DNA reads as TGTGCCACCGCGAGCGAGACCCAGTACTTC.

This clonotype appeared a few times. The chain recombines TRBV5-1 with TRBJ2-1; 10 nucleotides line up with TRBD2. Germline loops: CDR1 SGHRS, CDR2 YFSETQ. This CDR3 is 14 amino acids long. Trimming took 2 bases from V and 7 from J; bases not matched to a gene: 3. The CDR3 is CASSFEGLANEQFF. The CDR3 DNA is TGCGCCAGCAGCTTTGAGGGACTAGCGAATGAGCAGTTCTTC.

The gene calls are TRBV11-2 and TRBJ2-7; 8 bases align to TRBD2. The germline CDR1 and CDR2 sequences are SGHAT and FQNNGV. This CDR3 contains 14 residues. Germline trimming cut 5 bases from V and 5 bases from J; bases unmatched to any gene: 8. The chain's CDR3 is CASSRGGAEHEQYF. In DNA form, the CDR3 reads TGTGCCAGCAGCCGGGGGGGGGCTGAGCACGAGCAGTACTTC. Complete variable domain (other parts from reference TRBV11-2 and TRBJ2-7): EAGVAQSPRYKIIEKRQSVAFWCNPISGHATLYWYQQILGQGPKLLIQFQNNGVVDDSQLPKDRFSAERLKGVDSTLKIQPAKLEDSAVYLCASSRGGAEHEQYFGPGTRLTVT.

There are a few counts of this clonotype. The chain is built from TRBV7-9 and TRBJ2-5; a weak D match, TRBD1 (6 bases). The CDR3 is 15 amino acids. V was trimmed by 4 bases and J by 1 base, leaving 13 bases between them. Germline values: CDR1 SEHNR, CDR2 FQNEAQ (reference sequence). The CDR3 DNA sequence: TGTGCCAGCAGCTCCACAGACAGGATCCAAGAGACCCAGTACTTC. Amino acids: CASSSTDRIQETQYF.

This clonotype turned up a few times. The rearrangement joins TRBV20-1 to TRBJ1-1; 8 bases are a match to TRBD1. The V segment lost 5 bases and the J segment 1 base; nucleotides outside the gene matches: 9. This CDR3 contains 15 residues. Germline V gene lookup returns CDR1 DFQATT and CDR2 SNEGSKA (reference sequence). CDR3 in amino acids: CSADSPGQANTEAFF. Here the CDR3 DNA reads TGCAGTGCTGACTCTCCGGGACAGGCGAACACTGAAGCTTTCTTT.

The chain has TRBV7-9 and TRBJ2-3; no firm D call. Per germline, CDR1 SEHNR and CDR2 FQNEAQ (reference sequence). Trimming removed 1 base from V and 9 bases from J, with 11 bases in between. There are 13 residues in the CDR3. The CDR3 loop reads CASSLEGPPTQYF. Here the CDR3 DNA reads TGTGCCAGCAGCTTAGAAGGCCCGCCAACGCAGTATTTT. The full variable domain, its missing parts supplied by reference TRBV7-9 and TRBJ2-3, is DTGVSQNPRHKITKRGQNVTFRCDPISEHNRLYWYRQTLGQGPEFLTYFQNEAQLEKSRLLSDRFSAERPKGSFSTLEIQRTEQGDSAMYLCASSLEGPPTQYFGPGTRLTVL.

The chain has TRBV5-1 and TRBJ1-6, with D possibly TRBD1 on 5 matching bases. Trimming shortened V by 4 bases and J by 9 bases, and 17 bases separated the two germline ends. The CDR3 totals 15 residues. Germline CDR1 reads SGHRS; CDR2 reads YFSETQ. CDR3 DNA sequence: TGCGCCAGCAGCGACAGACCCGGGACTGGTTCACCCCTCCACTTT. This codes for CASSDRPGTGSPLHF.

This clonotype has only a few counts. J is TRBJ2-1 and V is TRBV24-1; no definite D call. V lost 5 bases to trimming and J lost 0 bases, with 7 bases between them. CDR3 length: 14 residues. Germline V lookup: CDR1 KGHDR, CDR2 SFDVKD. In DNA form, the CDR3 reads TGTGCCACCAGTGGAGGAAGCTCCTACAATGAGCAGTTCTTC. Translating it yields CATSGGSSYNEQFF.

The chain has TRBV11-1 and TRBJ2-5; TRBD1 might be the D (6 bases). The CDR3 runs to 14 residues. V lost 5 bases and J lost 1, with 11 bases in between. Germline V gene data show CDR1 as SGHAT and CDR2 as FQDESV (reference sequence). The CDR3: CASSHGRGQETQYF. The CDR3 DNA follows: TGTGCCAGCAGCCACGGCAGGGGCCAAGAGACCCAGTACTTC.